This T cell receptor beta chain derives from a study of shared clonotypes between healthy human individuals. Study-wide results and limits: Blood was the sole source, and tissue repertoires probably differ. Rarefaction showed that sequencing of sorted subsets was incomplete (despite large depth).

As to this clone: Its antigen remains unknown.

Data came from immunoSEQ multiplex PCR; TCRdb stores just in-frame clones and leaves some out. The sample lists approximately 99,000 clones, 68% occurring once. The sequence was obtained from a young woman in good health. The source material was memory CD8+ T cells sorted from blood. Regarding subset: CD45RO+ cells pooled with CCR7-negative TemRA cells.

The CDR3 spells CASSQGLAGVGNEQFF. Written as DNA, the CDR3 is TGTGCCAGCAGCCAAGGCCTAGCGGGAGTGGGGAATGAGCAGTTCTTC. The chain recombines TRBV16 with TRBJ2-1; 10 bases align to TRBD2. From germline, CDR1 is KGHSY and CDR2 FQNENV. Trimming took 2 bases from V and 7 from J; bases not matched to a gene: 8. The CDR3 sequence is 16 residues long.